The rows below give T cell receptor beta chains drawn from one sample of a study of regulatory T cells in long-lasting Graves disease. A single record per CDR3 protein comes from TCRdb applying MiXCR to the multiplex PCR reads. The table shows hundreds of thousands of distinct CDR3 sequences, with 15% to 20% occurring only once. These data were likewise used in another study, on T cells in Graves' hyperthyroidism and ophthalmopathy.

This specimen consisted of peripheral blood mononuclear cells (PBMCs), obtained at new diagnosis, from a patient treated with antithyroid drugs. The receptor set was obtained from a young woman with Graves disease. Both conserved end residues are part of each CDR3. D genes are given only for firm matches. Clone size, where shown, is once, few, many, or a class for clones that have expanded.

V gene: TRBV7-8
J gene: TRBJ2-7
D gene: NA
clone size: many
CDR3 protein: CASSAYYEQYF
CDR3 DNA: TGTGCCAGCAGCGCCTATTACGAGCAGTACTTC

V gene: TRBV20-1
J gene: TRBJ2-3
D gene: NA
clone size: few
CDR3 protein: CSAPGARTDTQYF
CDR3 DNA: TGCAGTGCCCCTGGGGCTAGGACAGATACGCAGTATTTT

V gene: TRBV7-9
J gene: TRBJ2-3
D gene: NA
clone size: few
CDR3 protein: CASDLGDTQYF
CDR3 DNA: TGTGCCAGTGATCTTGGGGATACGCAGTATTTT

V gene: TRBV2
J gene: TRBJ1-2
D gene: TRBD1
clone size: NA
CDR3 protein: CADREDSPGYTF
CDR3 DNA: TGTGCCGACAGGGAAGATAGTCCTGGCTACACCTTC

V gene: TRBV6-1
J gene: TRBJ1-1
D gene: NA
clone size: many
CDR3 protein: CASILQGVNTEAFF
CDR3 DNA: TGTGCCAGCATTTTACAGGGTGTGAACACTGAAGCTTTCTTT

V gene: TRBV2
J gene: TRBJ1-2
D gene: NA
clone size: NA
CDR3 protein: CASSRDITNYGYTF
CDR3 DNA: TGTGCCAGCAGCCGGGACATCACTAACTATGGCTACACCTTC

V gene: TRBV15
J gene: TRBJ1-5
D gene: NA
clone size: few
CDR3 protein: CATSRNGFNQPQHF
CDR3 DNA: TGTGCCACCAGCAGAAACGGGTTCAATCAGCCCCAGCATTTT

V gene: TRBV20-1
J gene: TRBJ1-4
D gene: TRBD1
clone size: NA
CDR3 protein: CSATRQGRGDEKLFF
CDR3 DNA: TGCAGTGCTACGCGACAGGGACGAGGGGATGAAAAACTGTTTTTT

V gene: TRBV5-5
J gene: TRBJ2-1
D gene: NA
clone size: NA
CDR3 protein: CASGLTGRSYNEQFF
CDR3 DNA: TGTGCCAGCGGATTAACGGGGAGGTCCTACAATGAGCAGTTCTTC

V gene: TRBV5-5
J gene: TRBJ2-1
D gene: NA
clone size: many
CDR3 protein: CASSLRLLSYNEQFF
CDR3 DNA: TGTGCCAGCAGCTTGCGGCTCCTTTCCTACAATGAGCAGTTCTTC

V gene: TRBV7-2
J gene: TRBJ2-3
D gene: NA
clone size: many
CDR3 protein: CASSLSPPAISDTQYF
CDR3 DNA: TGTGCCAGCAGCTTATCCCCCCCGGCTATCTCAGATACGCAGTATTTT

V gene: TRBV18
J gene: TRBJ2-7
D gene: TRBD2
clone size: many
CDR3 protein: CASSPSSGDSYEQYF
CDR3 DNA: TGTGCCAGCTCACCCTCCAGCGGGGACTCCTACGAGCAGTACTTC

V gene: TRBV5-1
J gene: TRBJ2-5
D gene: NA
clone size: few
CDR3 protein: CASSSTPGPQETQYF
CDR3 DNA: TGCGCCAGCAGCTCTACTCCGGGACCTCAAGAGACCCAGTACTTC